This is a list of T cell receptor beta chains from one sample in a study of CD8 T cells in Susac syndrome. TCRdb analysed the immunoSEQ multiplex PCR reads with MiXCR anew, one entry per CDR3 protein. The profile shows about 120,000 distinct CDR3 sequences, around nine tenths of them singletons. The sample was CD4+ T cells from PBMCs. The receptors derive from a human donor in good health. Each CDR3 is given with its conserved first and last residue. D genes are given only for firm matches. Rows may omit the clone size; those that give it use once, few, many or a size class.

v_gene	d_gene	j_gene	len	abundance	CDR3nt	CDR3aa
TRBV7-2	-	TRBJ2-7	12	-	TGTGCCAGCAGCGGACTCTATCAAGAGCAGTACTTC	CASSGLYQEQYF
TRBV7-2	TRBD1	TRBJ2-3	15	-	TGTGCCAGCAGCTTTGACAGGGGTCGCACAGATACGCAGTATTTT	CASSFDRGRTDTQYF
TRBV18	-	TRBJ2-5	15	once	TGTGCCAGCTCAGCGTTGTCCGGGAGCCAAGAGACCCAGTACTTC	CASSALSGSQETQYF
TRBV6-1	-	TRBJ2-2	15	-	TGTGCCAGCTCCAGCGGGACGAACAGGGCCGGGGAGCTGTTTTTT	CASSSGTNRAGELFF
TRBV5-6	-	TRBJ2-7	16	-	TGTGCCAGCAGTGGCCCGTCGGGGTCCCCCCTACGGGAGCAGTACTTC	CASSGPSGSPLREQYF
TRBV7-3	-	TRBJ2-6	17	-	TGTGCCAGCAGCTTCGAGGGGGGGAGCTCTGGGGCCAACGTCCTGACTTTC	CASSFEGGSSGANVLTF
TRBV19	TRBD2	TRBJ2-3	15	-	TGTGCCAGTAGTAATCCGGGACTATTCACAGATACGCAGTATTTT	CASSNPGLFTDTQYF
TRBV5-1	-	TRBJ1-1	15	-	TGCGCCAGCAGCTCTGTGACGGGGGCGCAGACTGAAGCTTTCTTT	CASSSVTGAQTEAFF
TRBV19	-	TRBJ2-1	17	-	TGTGCCAGTAGTCCTCTCAGTGCATCTCCAGCCTACAATGAGCAGTTCTTC	CASSPLSASPAYNEQFF
TRBV6-2/TRBV6-3	TRBD1	TRBJ1-5	14	-	TGTGCCAGCCGGCCGACAGGGAATAATCAGCCCCAGCATTTT	CASRPTGNNQPQHF
TRBV29-1	-	TRBJ1-2	13	-	TGCAGCGTTGGAGGGGTTGGTAACTATGGCTACACCTTC	CSVGGVGNYGYTF
TRBV5-1	TRBD1	TRBJ1-4	13	once	TGCGCCAGCAGTCAGGGGGCTGATGAAAAACTGTTTTTT	CASSQGADEKLFF
TRBV28	TRBD1	TRBJ1-3	16	-	TGTGCCAGCAGAACAGGACAGGCCCACTCTGGAAACACCATATATTTT	CASRTGQAHSGNTIYF